The rows below give T cell receptor beta chains drawn from one sample of a study of blood T cells in healthy people across ages. TCRdb processed the 5' RACE reads anew with MiXCR; each CDR3 protein has one entry. The sample includes around 850,000 distinct CDR3 sequences, 30% to 45% of them seen just once. The sequencing input was blood. These receptors were collected from a man aged 18 to 30 in good health. CDR3s include the opening cysteine and the closing phenylalanine or tryptophan. D genes are given only for firm matches. The size entry is marked missing in some rows and otherwise reads once, few, many or a size class.

D gene	V gene	J gene	clone size	CDR3 DNA	CDR3 protein
TRBD1	TRBV4-3	TRBJ2-3	many	TGCGCCAGCAGCGAGGACAGGGGAGCGGATACGCAGTATTTT	CASSEDRGADTQYF
NA	TRBV6-2/TRBV6-3	TRBJ2-5	few	TGTGCCAGCAGAGAGGACGGTGCGTGGCAGACCCAGTACTTC	CASREDGAWQTQYF
NA	TRBV20-1	TRBJ1-1	NA	TGCAGTGCTAGAGAAGTCAGAGGGAGGGGGACTGAAGCTTTCTTT	CSAREVRGRGTEAFF
NA	TRBV20-1	TRBJ1-2	few	TGCAGTGCTAGATTCCCGGTGAACTATGGCTACACCTTC	CSARFPVNYGYTF
NA	TRBV20-1	TRBJ2-1	NA	TGCAGTGCCCCACGGGACTCTTTTATCTCGTTCTTC	CSAPRDSFISFF
NA	TRBV4-1	TRBJ1-2	many	TGCGCCAGCAGCGAAAAGAGCGGGGGCTACACCTTC	CASSEKSGGYTF
NA	TRBV7-2	TRBJ2-5	many	TGTGCCAGCAGCTTACGGGCCAGCCAAGAGACCCAGTACTTC	CASSLRASQETQYF
TRBD2	TRBV18	TRBJ2-5	few	TGTGCCAGCTCACCACCGGGACTAGGTTCCGAGACCCAGTACTTC	CASSPPGLGSETQYF
TRBD1	TRBV12-3/TRBV12-4	TRBJ1-6	many	TGTGCCAGCAGGGAAACAGGGGGCAGTTCACCCCTCCACTTT	CASRETGGSSPLHF
NA	TRBV4-3	TRBJ1-2	few	TGCGCCAGCAGCCCCGAGGGGCAGGGCATGGGCTACACCTTC	CASSPEGQGMGYTF
TRBD2	TRBV11-1	TRBJ2-1	NA	TGTGCCAGCAGCTCCCTACTAGCGGGGGGTTACAATGAGCAGTTCTTC	CASSSLLAGGYNEQFF
TRBD1	TRBV3-1	TRBJ2-1	many	TGTGCCAGCAGCCAAGGGACAGGGAGTAATGAGCAGTTCTTC	CASSQGTGSNEQFF
NA	TRBV21-1	TRBJ2-4	NA	TGTGCCGGCAACCCCCATCAAGCCAAAAACATTCAGTACTTC	CAGNPHQAKNIQYF
NA	TRBV12-3/TRBV12-4	TRBJ2-1	NA	TGTGCCAACAGTTGGACAGTTGAGCAGTTCTTC	CANSWTVEQFF
NA	TRBV7-9	TRBJ1-1	NA	TGTGCCAGCAGCCCCGGCGACAAGAACACTGAAGCTTTCTTT	CASSPGDKNTEAFF
NA	TRBV7-2	TRBJ1-1	NA	TGTGCCAGCAGCTTAGCCGGGCAGGGCCCTCCAGGGTCAAACACTGAAGCTTTCTTT	CASSLAGQGPPGSNTEAFF
NA	TRBV12-3/TRBV12-4	TRBJ1-2	many	TGTGCCAGCAGTTGGGGACTACTAGCTAACTATGGCTACACCTTC	CASSWGLLANYGYTF
NA	TRBV12-5	TRBJ2-3	NA	TGTGCTAGTGGTCCGAGAGCGTTATACACAGATACGCAGTATTTT	CASGPRALYTDTQYF
NA	TRBV6-2/TRBV6-3	TRBJ2-5	NA	TGTGCCAGCAGTTACTGGCAGGGGGGAGAAAATGAGCAGTACTTC	CASSYWQGGENEQYF
NA	TRBV20-1	TRBJ1-5	NA	TGCAGTGCTAGAGGGGGCCAAAATCCGGCAGGCTATAGCAATCGGCCCCAGCATTTT	CSARGGQNPAGYSNRPQHF
NA	TRBV7-2	TRBJ1-5	few	TGTGCCAGCAGCTATTCGAAGGGTACGAATCAGCCCCAGCATTTT	CASSYSKGTNQPQHF
TRBD2	TRBV11-2	TRBJ2-3	once	TGTGCCAGCAGCTTGGGTAGCGGGAGCACAGATACGCGGTATTTT	CASSLGSGSTDTRYF
NA	TRBV12-3/TRBV12-4	TRBJ2-5	NA	TGTGCCAGCAGTTCTACGGGGAATTGGTACTTC	CASSSTGNWYF
TRBD2	TRBV20-1	TRBJ2-7	few	TGCAGTGCCGGGACTAGCGGTAACTACGAGCAGTACTTC	CSAGTSGNYEQYF
NA	TRBV16	TRBJ2-5	NA	TGTGCCGGCAGCCAATCCCCGGGACCCACTACGGAGACCCAGTACTTC	CAGSQSPGPTTETQYF
NA	TRBV5-1	TRBJ1-2	NA	TGCGCCAGCAGCTTGGATCTGTCAGGACTAGGCTACACCTTC	CASSLDLSGLGYTF
TRBD1	TRBV4-1	TRBJ2-7	NA	TGCGCCAGCAGCGCCCCCCGGGACAGGGCCTACGACGAGCAGTACTTC	CASSAPRDRAYDEQYF
NA	TRBV20-1	TRBJ2-7	many	TGCAGTGCTGGCGACGGACCCTCCTACGAGCAGTACTTC	CSAGDGPSYEQYF
NA	TRBV6-2/TRBV6-3	TRBJ2-5	NA	TGTGCCAGCAGCTCCCCGGGCGAAATCCTCCAAGAGACCCAGTACTTC	CASSSPGEILQETQYF
TRBD1	TRBV6-1	TRBJ2-3	NA	TGTGCCAGCGCAGGGGGCGGAGATACGCAGTATTTT	CASAGGGDTQYF
TRBD2	TRBV4-3	TRBJ2-3	many	TGCGCCAGCAGCCTCGGACTAGCGATGAGCACAGATACGCAGTATTTT	CASSLGLAMSTDTQYF
TRBD2	TRBV18	TRBJ2-1	NA	TGTGCCAGCTCACCATCGGTAGCGGGGCAAGAGACCCAGTTCTTC	CASSPSVAGQETQFF
NA	TRBV9	TRBJ2-6	NA	TGTGCCAGCAGCACGCGACAGGCCGAAAACTCTGGGGCCAACGTCCTGACTTTC	CASSTRQAENSGANVLTF
NA	TRBV6-2/TRBV6-3	TRBJ2-4	NA	TGTGCCAGCAGCCCTGCTAGGCAGGTGGGGCACATTCAGTACTTC	CASSPARQVGHIQYF
NA	TRBV5-1	TRBJ2-5	NA	TGCGCCAGCAGAATGGAGGGGGCCAAAGAGTCCCAGTACTTC	CASRMEGAKESQYF
TRBD1	TRBV5-1	TRBJ1-4	NA	TGCGCCAGCAGTTCGGCCGTAAACAGGGGGCGCTATGAAAAACTGTTTTTT	CASSSAVNRGRYEKLFF
NA	TRBV14	TRBJ1-2	NA	TGTGCCAGCAGCTTTACCCGTCGGGGGATTGGGGGCAATGGCTACACCTTC	CASSFTRRGIGGNGYTF
NA	TRBV25-1	TRBJ1-6	few	TGTGCCAGCGGAAACAGGGATACGGATTCACCCCTCCACTTT	CASGNRDTDSPLHF
TRBD1	TRBV20-1	TRBJ2-1	NA	TGCAGTGCTGTATATGGGACAGGGGGTCCTGAGCAGTTCTTC	CSAVYGTGGPEQFF
TRBD1	TRBV7-3	TRBJ2-1	few	TGTGCCAGCTCGAGGGGGCCTAACAATGAGCAGTTCTTC	CASSRGPNNEQFF
TRBD1	TRBV30	TRBJ2-5	few	TGTGCCCGGGGGACAGGGCAAGAGACCCAGTACTTC	CARGTGQETQYF
NA	TRBV3-1	TRBJ1-1	NA	TGTGCCAGCAGGGCAGGACAGTTGAACACTGAAGCTTTCTTT	CASRAGQLNTEAFF
NA	TRBV4-3	TRBJ2-3	NA	TGCGCCAGCAGCGCCAGGGGGGCTAGCACAGATACGCAGTATTTT	CASSARGASTDTQYF
TRBD2	TRBV12-3/TRBV12-4	TRBJ2-3	many	TGTGCCAGCAGTACAACAGCGGGGAAGACAGATACGCAGTATTTT	CASSTTAGKTDTQYF
NA	TRBV18	TRBJ1-1	few	TGTGCCAGCTCACCTCGCGCCGGGACTGCGAACACTGAAGCTTTCTTT	CASSPRAGTANTEAFF
NA	TRBV4-1	TRBJ2-4	few	TGCGCCAGCAGCCAAGTGGCCAGGAAAAACATTCAGTACTTC	CASSQVARKNIQYF
NA	TRBV4-3	TRBJ2-7	NA	TGCGCCAGCAGCCTCTTTTGGGGGCTAGGCTCCTACAATGAGCAGTACTTC	CASSLFWGLGSYNEQYF
TRBD1	TRBV7-2	TRBJ2-3	NA	TGTGCCAGCAGCTTTACGGGACAGGGGACAGATACGCAGTATTTT	CASSFTGQGTDTQYF
NA	TRBV4-1	TRBJ2-5	few	TGCGCCAGCAGCCAAGAGGTATCTGAAACCCAGTACTTC	CASSQEVSETQYF
TRBD1	TRBV19	TRBJ1-5	few	TGTGCCAGTAGGTCCAGGGGGGGGAATCAGCCCCAGCATTTT	CASRSRGGNQPQHF
NA	TRBV3-1	TRBJ2-5	few	TGTGCCAGCAGCCAAGAGGGGTCCCAGTACTTC	CASSQEGSQYF
NA	TRBV6-5	TRBJ1-1	NA	TGTGCCAGCAGTTACACAGGGTGGGAAGCTTTCTTT	CASSYTGWEAFF
NA	TRBV4-3	TRBJ1-4	few	TGCGCCAGCAGCCAAGATCTCCAGGGCGGTCCAACTAATGAAAAACTGTTTTTT	CASSQDLQGGPTNEKLFF
NA	TRBV14	TRBJ1-1	NA	TGTGCCAGCAGCCCCCGGGACGGGGAAACTGAAGCTTTCTTT	CASSPRDGETEAFF
NA	TRBV4-2	TRBJ1-6	NA	TGTGCCAGCAGCCAAGATACCCTACCGGATTCACCCCCCCACTTT	CASSQDTLPDSPPHF
NA	TRBV4-3	TRBJ2-4	NA	TGCGCCAGCAGCCAAGATCGGGGGCCCAAAAACATTCAGTACTTC	CASSQDRGPKNIQYF
NA	TRBV28	TRBJ1-1	few	TGTGCCAGCAGTTTAGAGTCCCACATGAACACTGAAGCTTTCTTT	CASSLESHMNTEAFF